This T cell receptor beta chain came from a study of control samples from healthy donors and cancer patients. This clone was picked up a small number of times. Generated by immunoSEQ multiplex PCR, the TCRdb table keeps only in-frame clones and is missing some. This sample yields about 73,000 clones, of which less than 95% are seen a single time; 6.2% belongs to the top ten. The V gene's germline CDR1 is LGHNA and CDR2 YNFKEQ. The CDR3 runs to 17 residues. V was clipped by 2 bases and J by 2 bases; unmatched bases: 5. This TCR came from a woman aged 40 to 50 in good health. What was sequenced was blood. The genes are TRBV4-2 and TRBJ2-1; TRBD2 matches at 11 bases. The CDR3 region has the DNA TGTGCCAGCAGCCAAAATAGCGGGGGGGTAACCTACAATGAGCAGTTCTTC. This encodes CASSQNSGGVTYNEQFF.